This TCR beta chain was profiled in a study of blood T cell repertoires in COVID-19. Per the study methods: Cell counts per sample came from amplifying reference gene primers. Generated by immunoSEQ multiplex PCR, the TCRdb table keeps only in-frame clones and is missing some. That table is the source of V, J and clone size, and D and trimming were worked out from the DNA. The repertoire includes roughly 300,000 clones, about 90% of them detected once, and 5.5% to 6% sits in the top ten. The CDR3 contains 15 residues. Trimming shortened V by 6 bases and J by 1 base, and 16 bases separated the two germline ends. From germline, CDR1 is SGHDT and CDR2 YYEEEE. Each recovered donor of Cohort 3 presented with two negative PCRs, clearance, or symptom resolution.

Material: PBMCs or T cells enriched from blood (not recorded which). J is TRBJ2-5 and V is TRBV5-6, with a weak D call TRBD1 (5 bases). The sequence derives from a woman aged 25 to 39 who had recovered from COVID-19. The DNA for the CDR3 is TGTGCCAGCACTCCCGGGCTCAGGGCCCAAGAGACCCAGTACTTC. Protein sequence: CASTPGLRAQETQYF.